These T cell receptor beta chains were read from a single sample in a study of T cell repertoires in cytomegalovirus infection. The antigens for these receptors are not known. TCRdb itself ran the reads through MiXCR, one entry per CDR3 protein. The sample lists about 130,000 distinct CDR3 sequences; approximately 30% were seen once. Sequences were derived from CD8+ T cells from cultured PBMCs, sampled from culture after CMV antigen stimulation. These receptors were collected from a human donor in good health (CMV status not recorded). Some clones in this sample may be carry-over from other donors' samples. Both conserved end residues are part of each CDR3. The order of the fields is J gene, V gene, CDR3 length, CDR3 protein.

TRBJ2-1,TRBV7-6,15,CASSRTSGAYNEQFF
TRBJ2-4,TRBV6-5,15,CASSYSAGTGNIQYF
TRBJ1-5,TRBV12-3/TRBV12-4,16,CASSPQRQGTNQPQHF
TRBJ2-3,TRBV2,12,CASSGRTDTQYF
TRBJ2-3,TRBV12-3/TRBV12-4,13,CASSSLYTDTQYF
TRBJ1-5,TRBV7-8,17,CASSYNVRQGGNQPQHF
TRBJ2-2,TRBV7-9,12,CALQGNTGELFF
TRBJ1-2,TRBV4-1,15,CASSLGGEVNYGYTF
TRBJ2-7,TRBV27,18,CASSSWGRGTVSSYEQYF
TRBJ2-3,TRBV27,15,CASSVGGLGLDTQYF
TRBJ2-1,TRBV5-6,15,CASSSIQGGENEQFF
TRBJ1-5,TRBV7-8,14,CASRSGQSNQPQHF
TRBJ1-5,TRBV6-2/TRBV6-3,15,CASRRTYPQDQPQHF
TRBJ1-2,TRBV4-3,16,CASSQDVGRSNYGYTF
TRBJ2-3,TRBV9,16,CASSGPYQTPTDTQYF
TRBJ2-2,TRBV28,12,CASRGGTGELFF
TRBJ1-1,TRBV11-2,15,CASSHRTGMSTEAFF